The clone carrying this TCR beta chain was recorded at least ten times. This record comes from a study of T cells in Graves' hyperthyroidism and ophthalmopathy. Patients aged 18 to 65 had newly diagnosed hyperthyroidism lasting under 2 months. The diagnoses drew upon clinical symptoms, serum thyroxine and TRAb, thyroid ultrasound and orbital computed tomography. Amplification of TCR beta CDR3 regions was performed using RNA transcripts as template. The TCR CDR3 first-round RT-PCR relied on the HTBI primer set. TCRdb processed the multiplex PCR reads anew with MiXCR; each CDR3 protein has one entry. This sample has roughly 720,000 distinct CDR3 sequences, with approximately 15% found just once. The CDR3 is made up of 15 amino acids. V dropped 2 bases and J dropped 5; count of bases not matched to a gene: 9. From germline, CDR1 is MDHEN and CDR2 SYDVKM.

This receptor was identified in a man over 45 with Graves' hyperthyroidism. Sequenced: blood. V gene TRBV28 combines with J gene TRBJ2-7; TRBD2 agrees at 7 bases. CDR3 DNA: TGTGCCAGCAGTTTAGTGTGGGGCGGGGGAAACGAGCAGTACTTC. This translates into CASSLVWGGGNEQYF. Together with reference TRBV28 and TRBJ2-7, the CDR3 gives the full variable domain: DVKVTQSSRYLVKRTGEKVFLECVQDMDHENMFWYRQDPGLGLRLIYFSYDVKMKEKGDIPEGYSVSREKKERFSLILESASTNQTSMYLCASSLVWGGGNEQYFGPGTRLTVT.